The next 18 T cell receptor beta chains were all read from a single sample in a study of beta chain features in type 1 diabetes. The entirety of the isolated RNA underwent reverse transcription, so expressed TCRB transcripts were sequenced. Sequencing used immunoSEQ multiplex PCR; TCRdb keeps in-frame clones, though not all of them. The profile covers roughly 370,000 clones, with about 15% appearing a single time and roughly 0.033% taken by the ten largest. Specimen: naive CD4+ T cells from blood. These receptors all stem from a man younger than 40 in good health.

The rearrangement uses TRBV7-3 and TRBJ2-5; a weak D match, TRBD2 (5 bases). V was shortened by 4 bases and J by 5 bases, with 14 bases between the two germline ends. Germline V gives CDR1 SGHTA, CDR2 FQGTGA. The CDR3 covers 14 residues. In nucleotides, the CDR3 is TGTGCCAGCAGCTACCAGGCGGGCTTGGAGACCCAGTACTTC. This encodes CASSYQAGLETQYF.

The gene calls are TRBV15 and TRBJ1-5, with unresolved D. Trimming took 5 bases from V and 3 from J, leaving 11 bases between them. Germline lookup yields CDR1 LNHNV and CDR2 YYDKDF (reference sequence). This CDR3 has 14 residues. The CDR3 DNA is TGTGCCACCAGCTACGGGCAGCCCAATCAGCCCCAGCATTTT. This translates into CATSYGQPNQPQHF.

The chain employs TRBV9 and TRBJ2-1; a weak D match, TRBD2 (6 bases). The CDR3 spans 14 residues. CDR1 SGDLS and CDR2 YYNGEE come from the germline V gene. Trimming removed 3 bases at V and 8 bases at J, with 15 bases between. The CDR3 region has the DNA TGTGCCAGCAGCGCTAACGGGAGAAGCGATGAGCAGTTCTTC. Translating gives CASSANGRSDEQFF.

This clone came up a few times. The rearrangement joins TRBV30 to TRBJ1-5; D gene uncertain. The ends were cut back, 0 bases at V and 5 bases at J, with 14 bases in the middle. Germline V gene data show CDR1 as GTSNPN and CDR2 as SVGIG (reference sequence). There are 15 residues in the CDR3. CDR3 coding DNA: TGTGCCTGGAGTGTACCCGGACCGAGTCATCAGCCCCAGCATTTT. This gives the protein CAWSVPGPSHQPQHF.

The chain has TRBV18 and TRBJ2-1, with 9 bases that match TRBD2. Germline CDR1 KGHSH, CDR2 LQKENI. This CDR3 contains 15 residues. The ends lost 0 bases at V and 8 bases at J; junction bases unmatched: 5. CDR3 DNA: TGTGCCAGCTCACCACCGTCTAGCGGGGCCTATGAGCAGTTCTTC. This sequence encodes CASSPPSSGAYEQFF. The variable domain in full, completed from reference TRBV18 and TRBJ2-1, reads NAGVMQNPRHLVRRRGQEARLRCSPMKGHSHVYWYRQLPEEGLKFMVYLQKENIIDESGMPKERFSAEFPKEGPSILRIQQVVRGDSAAYFCASSPPSSGAYEQFFGPGTRLTVL.

This clone was picked up a small number of times. The chain employs TRBV4-3 and TRBJ2-7; 7 bases are a match to TRBD2. This CDR3 is 13 amino acids long. The V and J ends lost 6 bases and 7 bases, in that order; junction bases with no gene match: 9. CDR1 and CDR2 (germline): LGHNA, YSLEER. The CDR3 sequence: CASSLGLGGEQYF. For the CDR3, the DNA is TGCGCCAGCAGTCTGGGACTGGGAGGGGAGCAGTACTTC.

The chain uses TRBV15 and TRBJ1-1, with TRBD1 matching 7 bases. The length of the CDR3 is 14 residues. With 4 bases clipped from V and 6 bases from J, the junction kept 8 bases outside the gene matches. Germline V gives CDR1 LNHNV, CDR2 YYDKDF (reference sequence). This CDR3 reads CATSIRQGVPEAFF. The CDR3 DNA follows: TGTGCCACCAGCATAAGACAGGGAGTCCCTGAAGCTTTCTTT.

The chain links TRBV28 to TRBJ2-5; perhaps TRBD2 as D (6 bases). The ends were cut back, 7 bases at V and 11 bases at J, with 23 bases in the middle. CDR3 length: 14 amino acids. CDR1 MDHEN and CDR2 SYDVKM come from the germline V gene. The DNA for the CDR3 is TGTGCCAGCAAGGAGGGGACGGACCCCTACGGGCAGTACTTC. This sequence encodes CASKEGTDPYGQYF.

This clone was counted between two and nine times. The CDR3 loop is CASSFQYSPLHF. The CDR3 DNA is TGTGCCAGCAGCTTTCAGTATTCACCCCTCCACTTT. The chain couples TRBV7-9 to TRBJ1-6; D not certain. The CDR3 runs to 12 residues. In germline, CDR1 is SEHNR, CDR2 FQNEAQ (reference sequence). The V and J ends lost 3 bases and 8 bases respectively, with 5 bases between them.

J is TRBJ2-5 and V is TRBV10-3; D perhaps matches TRBD1 (6 bases). CDR1 ENHRY and CDR2 SYGVKD come from the germline V gene. With 4 bases removed from V and 4 bases from J, the gap between germline ends came to 13 bases. The CDR3 spans 14 residues. CDR3 sequence (DNA): TGTGCCATCAGTGCTACAACAGGGTTAGAGACCCAGTACTTC. It codes for CAISATTGLETQYF.

This clone occurred many times. V is TRBV29-1 and J is TRBJ2-3; TRBD2 aligns across 10 bases. Germline V lookup: CDR1 SQVTM, CDR2 ANQGSEA. V was clipped by 1 base and J by 4 bases; unmatched bases: 5. This CDR3 has 15 amino acids. The CDR3, as DNA: TGCAGCGTTGAAGGCGAGCGGGGGGGCCCAGATACGCAGTATTTT. Translated: CSVEGERGGPDTQYF.

This clone was seen at least ten times. The chain couples TRBV30 to TRBJ1-2; D remains unclear. This CDR3 is built from 14 residues. Germline V CDR1 and CDR2: GTSNPN, SVGIG (reference sequence). The V end was cut by 0 bases, the J end by 8 bases, with 16 bases between. This chain's CDR3 is CAWSVHLWGMGYTF. The CDR3 coding sequence is TGTGCCTGGAGTGTACATCTTTGGGGTATGGGCTACACCTTC.

The J gene is TRBJ2-2, the V gene TRBV14; 7 nucleotides agree with TRBD1. The CDR3 consists of 15 residues. J gave up 6 bases and V 2 bases, and 6 bases lay outside the gene matches. CDR1 is SGHDN, CDR2 FVKESK, per germline. CDR3 sequence (DNA): TGTGCCAGCAGCCAACCTGGACAGGCTCCCGGGGAGCTGTTTTTT. Translation gives CASSQPGQAPGELFF.

V gene TRBV5-4 combines with J gene TRBJ1-2; D is perhaps TRBD1 (5 bases). The V end was cut by 4 bases, the J end by 6 bases, with 25 bases between. This CDR3 contains 17 residues. CDR1 and CDR2 (germline): SGHNT, YYREEE (reference sequence). The CDR3 sequence is CASSPTPPTVRGDGYTF. The DNA for the CDR3 is TGTGCCAGCAGCCCAACTCCCCCGACAGTACGGGGGGATGGCTACACCTTC.

Worth noting for this clone: The identical CDR3 is also encoded by other nucleotide sequences in the sample. The chain combines TRBV5-1 with TRBJ2-5; no definite D call. CDR3 length: 12 amino acids. V was shortened by 1 base and J by 1 base, with 2 bases between the two germline ends. Looked up from germline, CDR1 is SGHRS and CDR2 is YFSETQ. This chain's CDR3 is CASSLRQETQYF. DNA for the CDR3: TGCGCCAGCAGCTTGCGCCAAGAGACCCAGTACTTC. The variable domain in full, completed from reference TRBV5-1 and TRBJ2-5, reads KAGVTQTPRYLIKTRGQQVTLSCSPISGHRSVSWYQQTPGQGLQFLFEYFSETQRNKGNFPGRFSGRQFSNSRSEMNVSTLELGDSALYLCASSLRQETQYFGPGTRLLVL.

This clone was detected only a few times. This chain uses TRBV20-1 with TRBJ2-3; perhaps TRBD2 as D (6 bases). The germline CDR1 and CDR2 sequences are DFQATT and SNEGSKA (reference sequence). V was pared by 7 bases and J by 4 bases, with 6 bases between. The CDR3 is made up of 10 amino acids. CDR3 in amino acids: CSGRADTQYF. CDR3 coding DNA: TGCAGTGGGAGGGCAGATACGCAGTATTTT.

This clone was seen more than once but under ten times. This chain connects TRBV2 to TRBJ2-1; 7 nucleotides align to TRBD2. The V and J ends lost 5 bases and 9 bases, in that order; junction bases with no gene match: 10. The CDR3 runs to 14 residues. The V gene's germline CDR1 is SNHLY and CDR2 FYNNEI. The CDR3 spells CASSSRLAASEQFF. The CDR3 DNA is TGTGCCAGCAGTTCCAGACTAGCAGCGAGTGAGCAGTTCTTC.

This sequence joins TRBV29-1 and TRBJ1-2; 10 nucleotides line up with TRBD1. The trim removed 0 bases at V and 9 bases at J, leaving 16 bases unmatched. The CDR3 is 17 residues long. CDR1 SQVTM and CDR2 ANQGSEA come from the germline V gene. The CDR3, as DNA: TGCAGCGTTGAAGATCGCGACGCCGGGACAGGGGCCGTTAGCTACACCTTC. Amino acids: CSVEDRDAGTGAVSYTF.